The T cell receptor beta chain under discussion was sequenced for a study of regulatory T cells in long-lasting Graves disease. Study in general: For a period under 3 months, newly diagnosed Graves' patients had taken antithyroid drugs.

Time point noted: newly diagnosed GD, antithyroid drugs for less than 3 months. PBMC RNA served as the TCR library source. The CDR3 loop spans 17 amino acids. Trimming shortened V by 1 base and J by 0 bases, and 10 bases separated the two germline ends. Germline V lookup: CDR1 SGHDN, CDR2 FVKESK. iRepertoire HTBI primers and Arm-PCR of CDR3 regions built TCR beta libraries. TCRdb processed the multiplex PCR reads anew with MiXCR; each CDR3 protein has one entry. The table includes 400,000 to 500,000 distinct CDR3 sequences, roughly 17% detected once. These data were also reused for a study on T cells in Graves' hyperthyroidism and ophthalmopathy. From that report: Those patients with uncontrolled infection, other autoimmune disease, pregnancy or lactation were excluded. First-round RT-PCR of the TCR CDR3 relied on the HTBI primer set. Ophthalmopathy prediction by the model preceded onset by a median approximately 6.9 months.

The input for sequencing was peripheral blood mononuclear cells (PBMCs), taken at new diagnosis, from a patient treated with antithyroid drugs. V gene TRBV14 combines with J gene TRBJ2-6; no firm D call. The receptor comes from a woman under 40 with Graves disease. The CDR3: CASSQVGLDSGANVLTF. The CDR3, as DNA: TGTGCCAGCAGCCAAGTAGGTCTTGACTCTGGGGCCAACGTCCTGACTTTC.